This is a list of T cell receptor beta chains from one sample in a study of T cell repertoires in ileal Crohn's disease. Assay used: immunoSEQ multiplex PCR; TCRdb lists only in-frame clones, some missing. This sample yields approximately 17,000 clones, of which 88% are seen a single time; roughly 6% belongs to the top ten. The sequenced sample consisted of ileal tissue. These receptors all come from an adult with Crohn's disease. CDR3s include the opening cysteine and the closing phenylalanine or tryptophan. The order of the fields is D gene, V gene, J gene, clone size, CDR3 DNA, CDR3 protein. A D gene is named only where the DNA matches it firmly. Some rows have no size entry. The others give once, few or many, or a class for an expanded clone.

-	TRBV30	TRBJ1-1	-	TGTGCCTGGAGTCGGGTTTGGGAAGCTTTCTTT	CAWSRVWEAFF
-	TRBV30	TRBJ2-5	-	TGTGCCTGGAGACGACTAGTTCAAGAGACCCAGTACTTC	CAWRRLVQETQYF
-	TRBV27	TRBJ2-7	-	TGTGCCAGCAGTTTAGAGGCAGGGTCGACCTACGAGCAGTACTTC	CASSLEAGSTYEQYF
-	TRBV2	TRBJ1-4	once	TGTGCCAGCAGACTCACTCACAGTAATTCTAATGAAAAACTGTTTTTT	CASRLTHSNSNEKLFF
-	TRBV2	TRBJ2-2	-	TGTGCCAGCATTCTCGCGGATAACACCGGGGAGCTGTTTTTT	CASILADNTGELFF
TRBD1	TRBV5-6	TRBJ1-2	once	TGTGCCAGCAGTTATGAAGACAGGGCCTATGGCTACACCTTC	CASSYEDRAYGYTF
-	TRBV29-1	TRBJ2-1	-	TGCAGCGCTGTCCCGGGTCTTGATGAGCAGTTCTTC	CSAVPGLDEQFF
TRBD2	TRBV7-8	TRBJ2-7	-	TGTGCCAGCAGCTTAGATAGTAGCGGGGCCTACGAGCAGTACTTC	CASSLDSSGAYEQYF
TRBD2	TRBV5-1	TRBJ2-3	-	TGCGCCAGCAGCCGCATGGCCGCGGGAGTTCGCGATACGCAGTATTTT	CASSRMAAGVRDTQYF
TRBD2	TRBV18	TRBJ2-3	-	TGTGCCAGCTCACCGCAGGGACTAGCGGGAGTTACAGATACGCAGTATTTT	CASSPQGLAGVTDTQYF
TRBD2	TRBV19	TRBJ2-1	once	TGTGCCAGTAGTCGCCCTGGACTAGCGGGAGGATACAATGAGCAGTTCTTC	CASSRPGLAGGYNEQFF
TRBD1	TRBV9	TRBJ1-4	-	TGTGCCAGCAGCCGCCTCCAGGGGGAAAATGAAAAACTGTTTTTT	CASSRLQGENEKLFF
TRBD2	TRBV30	TRBJ2-3	few	TGTGCCTGGAGCGGGGGGGGGCCAGATACGCAGTATTTT	CAWSGGGPDTQYF
-	TRBV11-2	TRBJ2-4	-	TGTGCCAGCAGCGCCGGGAAACTTCGTCGGAACATTCAGTACTTC	CASSAGKLRRNIQYF
-	TRBV27	TRBJ2-1	-	TGTGCCACCTATGGGAGTGCGGACAATGAGCAGTTCTTC	CATYGSADNEQFF
-	TRBV5-6	TRBJ2-5	-	TGTGCCAGCAGCTTGGCCATCAGGCTAACGGGGGAGCAGTACTTC	CASSLAIRLTGEQYF
-	TRBV2	TRBJ1-5	-	TGTGCCAGCATGAGGGTGGGAGGCAATCAGCCCCAGCATTTT	CASMRVGGNQPQHF
-	TRBV25-1	TRBJ1-3	once	TGTGCCAGCAGTGCGGGACAAAACTCTGGAAACACCATATATTTT	CASSAGQNSGNTIYF
-	TRBV28	TRBJ2-1	-	TGTGCCAGCAGTTTATGGGGGGGAGACAATGAGCAGTTCTTC	CASSLWGGDNEQFF
-	TRBV6-6	TRBJ1-3	once	TGTGCCAGCAAAGACAGGTTGTGGAGCTCTGGAAACACCATATATTTT	CASKDRLWSSGNTIYF
TRBD2	TRBV10-3	TRBJ2-7	-	TGTGCCATCAGTGTTAAGAAGGGACTAGCGGGAGACCCTACACCCTACGAGCAGTACTTC	CAISVKKGLAGDPTPYEQYF
-	TRBV6-5	TRBJ1-1	once	TGTGCCAGCAGTTACTCGCCGGGCAGGGTAAAGACTGAAGCTTTCTTT	CASSYSPGRVKTEAFF
-	TRBV9	TRBJ1-2	-	TGTGCCAGCAGCGTAGATCATACAGGGAACTATGGCTACACCTTC	CASSVDHTGNYGYTF
TRBD2	TRBV28	TRBJ2-1	-	TGTGCCAGCAGTTTTCGGTCCCCTAGCGGCTACAATGAGCAGTTCTTC	CASSFRSPSGYNEQFF
TRBD2	TRBV10-2	TRBJ2-1	-	TGCGCCACCCTCCGTGGGGCGGGAGGGAACAATGAGCAGTTCTTC	CATLRGAGGNNEQFF
TRBD1	TRBV7-2	TRBJ1-4	once	TGTGCCAGCAGCTTACTCGGGACAGGGGAAAAACTGTTTTTT	CASSLLGTGEKLFF
TRBD2	TRBV27	TRBJ2-1	-	TGTGCCAGCAGTTTATCCGGGACTAGCGGAAGGTTCAATGAGCAGTTCTTC	CASSLSGTSGRFNEQFF
TRBD1	TRBV7-9	TRBJ2-1	few	TGTGCCAGCAGCGCGAGGGACAGGGGGTTTAACAATGAGCAGTTCTTC	CASSARDRGFNNEQFF
-	TRBV21-1	TRBJ2-7	-	TGTGCCAGCAGCAAAGCGCCCGGTCAAGAGCAGTACTTC	CASSKAPGQEQYF
-	TRBV4-1	TRBJ1-1	-	TGCGCCAGCAGCGAACGGGCCCGGGAGTTCACTGAAGCTTTCTTT	CASSERAREFTEAFF
TRBD1	TRBV6-1	TRBJ1-5	-	TGTGCCAGCAGTGCCACAACCGGGACAGCGAGCAATCAGCCCCAGCATTTT	CASSATTGTASNQPQHF
TRBD1	TRBV15	TRBJ1-1	once	TGTGCCATCCAGACAGGGGGGAACACTGAAGCTTTCTTT	CAIQTGGNTEAFF
-	TRBV27	TRBJ2-7	-	TGTGCCAGCAGTTTAAAAGGGGCGTGGGAGCAGTACTTC	CASSLKGAWEQYF
-	TRBV9	TRBJ2-7	-	TGTGCCAGCAGCTTCCGGACAGCCCTGGGGACCTACGAGCAGTACTTC	CASSFRTALGTYEQYF
TRBD2	TRBV6-4	TRBJ2-1	-	TGTGCCAGCAGTGACTCTGAGACTAGCCCTGCTGAGCAGTTCTTC	CASSDSETSPAEQFF
TRBD1	TRBV11-2	TRBJ2-7	-	TGTGCCAGCAGCCCGCTGACAGGGCCCCGCTACGAGCAGTACTTC	CASSPLTGPRYEQYF
-	TRBV18	TRBJ1-4	-	TGTGCCAGCTCACCTCCGGACAGTCCAACTAATGAAAAACTGTTTTTT	CASSPPDSPTNEKLFF
-	TRBV27	TRBJ2-5	-	TGTGCCAGCAGTGCAGCCAGGAGTGGAGGGGAGACCCAGTACTTC	CASSAARSGGETQYF
TRBD1	TRBV5-1	TRBJ1-5	-	TGCGCCAGCAGTCCTGACAGGGGTGACAACCAGCCCCAGCATTTT	CASSPDRGDNQPQHF
-	TRBV29-1	TRBJ1-5	-	TGCAGCGTTGGGGGGGGGCGCGGTCAGCCCCAGCATTTT	CSVGGGRGQPQHF
-	TRBV29-1	TRBJ2-1	-	TGCAGCGTTTTAGGAGGGACCTACAATGAGCAGTTCTTC	CSVLGGTYNEQFF
-	TRBV6-4	TRBJ2-2	-	TGTGCCAGCTCCCCTGAGGGTGCCGGGGAGCTGTTTTTT	CASSPEGAGELFF
TRBD2	TRBV10-3	TRBJ2-2	-	TGTGCCATCAACGCGGCGGGAGATGAGGAGCTGTTTTTT	CAINAAGDEELFF
-	TRBV2	TRBJ1-2	-	TGTGCCAGCAATGAGCAGAACTATGGCTACACCTTC	CASNEQNYGYTF
-	TRBV9	TRBJ2-7	-	TGTGCCAGCAGCGCGTTCCCGGGCTACGAGCAGTACTTC	CASSAFPGYEQYF
TRBD1	TRBV15	TRBJ2-2	-	TGTGCCACCAGCAGGGGGACAGGCTCCACCGGGGAGCTGTTTTTT	CATSRGTGSTGELFF